The sequence of this T cell receptor beta chain was determined in a study of CD8+ T cells in alopecia areata. Findings of the study overall: In lesional scalp, particularly from alopecia totalis/universalis, clonality was higher than in normal scalp.

Isolated RNA was reverse transcribed into cDNA used as the sequencing template. The repertoire was sequenced with immunoSEQ multiplex PCR; TCRdb's copy has only in-frame clones and lacks some. The table has 4,000 to 4,500 clones, roughly 72% seen once. V lost 0 bases, J lost 6 bases, and 6 bases stayed unmatched. Per the germline V gene, CDR1 is KGHSH and CDR2 is LQKENI. The CDR3 spans 15 residues. Notes on this clone: Its antigen is as yet unknown.

Source material: skin. This TCR was recovered from a human donor in good health. The chain joins TRBV18 to TRBJ2-3; 7 bases agree with TRBD1. DNA for the CDR3: TGTGCCAGCTCACCACCGACAGGGAATGCGGATACGCAGTATTTT. Protein product: CASSPPTGNADTQYF.